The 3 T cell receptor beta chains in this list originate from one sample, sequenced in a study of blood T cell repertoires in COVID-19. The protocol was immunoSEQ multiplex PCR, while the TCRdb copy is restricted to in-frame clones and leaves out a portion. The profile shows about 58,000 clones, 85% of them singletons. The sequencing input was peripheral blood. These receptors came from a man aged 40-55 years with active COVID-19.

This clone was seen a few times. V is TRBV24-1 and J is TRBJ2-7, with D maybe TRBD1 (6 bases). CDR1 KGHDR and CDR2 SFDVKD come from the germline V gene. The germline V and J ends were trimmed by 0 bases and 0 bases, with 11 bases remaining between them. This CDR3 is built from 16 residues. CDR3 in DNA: TGTGCCACCAGTGATTTGTCGCAGGGGAACTCCTACGAGCAGTACTTC. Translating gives CATSDLSQGNSYEQYF.

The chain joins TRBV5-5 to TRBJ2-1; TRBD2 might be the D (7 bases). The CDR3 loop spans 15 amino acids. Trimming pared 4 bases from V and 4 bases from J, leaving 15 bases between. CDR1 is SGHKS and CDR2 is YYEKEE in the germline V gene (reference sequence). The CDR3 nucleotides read TGTGCCAGCAGCCTTGGAGGGGGGGCATACAATGAGCAGTTCTTC. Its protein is CASSLGGGAYNEQFF.

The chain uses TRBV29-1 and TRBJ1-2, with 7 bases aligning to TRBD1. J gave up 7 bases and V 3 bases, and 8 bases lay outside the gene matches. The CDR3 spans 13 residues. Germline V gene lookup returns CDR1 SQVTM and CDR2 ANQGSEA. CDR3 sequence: CSVDQTGRGGYTF. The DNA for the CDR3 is TGCAGCGTTGATCAGACAGGGCGGGGTGGCTACACCTTC. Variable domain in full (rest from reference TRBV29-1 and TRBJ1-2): SAVISQKPSRDICQRGTSLTIQCQVDSQVTMMFWYRQQPGQSLTLIATANQGSEATYESGFVIDKFPISRPNLTFSTLTVSNMSPEDSSIYLCSVDQTGRGGYTFGSGTRLTVV.